This is a list of T cell receptor beta chains from one sample in a study of blood T cell repertoires in COVID-19. Repertoires were generated with immunoSEQ multiplex PCR, while TCRdb's copy carries only in-frame clones and drops some. Among 350,000 to 400,000 clones listed, more than 75% were seen once. The specimen sequenced was PBMCs or T cells enriched from blood (not recorded which). The receptors come from a woman aged 18-30 years who had recovered from COVID-19. CDR3s include the opening cysteine and the closing phenylalanine or tryptophan.

V,CDR3
TRBV9,CASSVGASGGASSYNEQFF
TRBV30,CAWSGGNGNTIYF
TRBV6-5,CASSYSRAGQYGYTF
TRBV5-5,CASSLERRSVGNEQFF
TRBV9,CASSVGSQGLETQYF
TRBV5-1,CASSSLIGDTQYF
TRBV18,CASSGGNTGELFF
TRBV5-1,CASSQGTDTIYF
TRBV11-2,CASSLVVTGGTEAFF
TRBV6-5,CASSPAHAGTDTQYF
TRBV4-2,CASSQEQGDYSPLHF